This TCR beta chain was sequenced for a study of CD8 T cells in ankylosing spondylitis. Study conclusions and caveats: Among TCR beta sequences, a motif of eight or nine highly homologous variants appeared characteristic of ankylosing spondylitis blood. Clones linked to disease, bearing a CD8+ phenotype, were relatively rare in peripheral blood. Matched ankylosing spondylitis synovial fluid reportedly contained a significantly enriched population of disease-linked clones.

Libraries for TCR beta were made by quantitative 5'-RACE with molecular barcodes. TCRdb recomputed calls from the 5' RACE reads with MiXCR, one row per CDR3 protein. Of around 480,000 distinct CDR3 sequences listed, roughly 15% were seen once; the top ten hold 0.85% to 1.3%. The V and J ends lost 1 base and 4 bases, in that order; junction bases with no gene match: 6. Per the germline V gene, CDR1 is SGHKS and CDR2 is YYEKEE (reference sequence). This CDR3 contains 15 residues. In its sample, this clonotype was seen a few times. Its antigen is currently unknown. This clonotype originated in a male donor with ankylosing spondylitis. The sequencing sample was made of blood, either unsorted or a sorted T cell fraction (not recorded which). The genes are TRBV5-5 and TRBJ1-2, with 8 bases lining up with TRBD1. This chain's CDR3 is CASSLLTGVSYGYTF. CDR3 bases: TGTGCCAGCAGCTTGCTGACAGGGGTTAGCTATGGCTACACCTTC.